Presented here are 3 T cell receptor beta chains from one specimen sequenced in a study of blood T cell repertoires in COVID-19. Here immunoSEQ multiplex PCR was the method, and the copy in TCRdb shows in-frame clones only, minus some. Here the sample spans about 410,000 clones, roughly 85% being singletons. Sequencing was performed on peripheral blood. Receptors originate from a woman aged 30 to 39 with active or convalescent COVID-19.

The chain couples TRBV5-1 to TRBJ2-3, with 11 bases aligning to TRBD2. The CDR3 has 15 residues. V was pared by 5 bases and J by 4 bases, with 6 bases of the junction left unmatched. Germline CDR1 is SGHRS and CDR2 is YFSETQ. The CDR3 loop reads CASSTGTSGSDTQYF. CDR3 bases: TGCGCCAGCAGTACCGGGACTAGCGGTTCAGATACGCAGTATTTT.

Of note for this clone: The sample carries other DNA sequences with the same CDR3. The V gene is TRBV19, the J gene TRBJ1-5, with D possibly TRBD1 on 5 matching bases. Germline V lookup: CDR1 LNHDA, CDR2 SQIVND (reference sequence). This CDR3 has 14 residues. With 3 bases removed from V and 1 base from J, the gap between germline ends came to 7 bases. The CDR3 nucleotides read TGTGCCAGTAGTATCGGGGGGAGCAATCAGCCCCAGCATTTT. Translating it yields CASSIGGSNQPQHF.

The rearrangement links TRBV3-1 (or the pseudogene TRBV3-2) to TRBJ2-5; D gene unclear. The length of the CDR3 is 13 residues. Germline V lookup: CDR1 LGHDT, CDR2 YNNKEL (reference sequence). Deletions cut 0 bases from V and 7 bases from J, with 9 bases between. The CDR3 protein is CASSQEAVGTQYF. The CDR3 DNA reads TGTGCCAGCAGCCAAGAGGCCGTTGGGACCCAGTACTTC.